The 2 T cell receptor beta chains below all came from one sample that was sequenced in a study of CD8 T cells in Susac syndrome. RNA amounts of roughly 0.45 to 1 ug underwent reverse transcription with random hexamers. Each CDR3 protein gets one entry after TCRdb re-called the immunoSEQ multiplex PCR reads with MiXCR. This table holds 100,000 to 150,000 distinct CDR3 sequences, about 94% found once. The sequencing input was CD4+ T cells from PBMCs. These receptors were obtained from a human donor in good health.

This sequence joins TRBV12-3 or TRBV12-4 and TRBJ1-3; D is possibly TRBD1 (5 bases). CDR3 size: 16 residues. Trimming took off 6 bases at V and 4 bases at J, with 19 bases between the two ends. This chain's CDR3 is CASSQTSLGAGNTIYF. The CDR3 DNA follows: TGTGCCAGCAGCCAAACCAGCCTCGGGGCCGGAAACACCATATATTTT.

As for this clonotype: Sequence at one end of the junction differs from germline and may be a read error. The chain carries TRBV6-5 and TRBJ1-3; D is unclear. The CDR3 runs 13 residues. Germline V gene sequence: CDR1 MNHEY, CDR2 SVGAGI. This chain's CDR3 is CASSRTSRNTIYF. In DNA, the CDR3 is TGTGCCAGCAGTCGGACCTCTAGAAACACCATATATTTT.